The present T cell receptor beta chain was sequenced within a study of CD8+CD57+ T cells in acquired aplastic anemia. For the study at large: The average for DNA from sorted CD4+ and CD8+ cells was around 3.5 ug. General study points: Patients and controls shared 25 to 35 CD8+ CDR3 sequences, highly expressed in patients.

Turning to this clonotype: What it binds is not known.

All sequencing subjects had displayed CD8+CD57+ cell expansion on flow cytometry. Among the patients, all had severe acquired aplastic anemia. Patients had not yet gotten any therapy when their blood was taken for sampling. CDR3 and TCR beta VDJ profiling relied on a genomic DNA template. Via MiXCR, TCRdb re-called the reads, giving one row per CDR3 protein. This sample carries some 170,000 distinct CDR3 sequences, around 48% of them seen once, and the ten largest clones take 1.1%. The junction had 4 bases not matched to a gene; V was cut back by 7 bases and J by 3 bases. CDR3 length: 14 residues. Germline V gene sequence: CDR1 SNHLY, CDR2 FYNNEI.

Sample: sorted CD4+, CD8+, or CD8+CD57+ T cells (not recorded which) from PBMCs. V usage is TRBV2 and J usage is TRBJ2-7; 12 positions match TRBD2. This clonotype originated in a human donor with aplastic anemia. CDR3 amino acids: CASTVLAGGYEQYF. As DNA, the CDR3 is TGTGCCAGCACCGTACTAGCGGGAGGCTACGAGCAGTACTTC.